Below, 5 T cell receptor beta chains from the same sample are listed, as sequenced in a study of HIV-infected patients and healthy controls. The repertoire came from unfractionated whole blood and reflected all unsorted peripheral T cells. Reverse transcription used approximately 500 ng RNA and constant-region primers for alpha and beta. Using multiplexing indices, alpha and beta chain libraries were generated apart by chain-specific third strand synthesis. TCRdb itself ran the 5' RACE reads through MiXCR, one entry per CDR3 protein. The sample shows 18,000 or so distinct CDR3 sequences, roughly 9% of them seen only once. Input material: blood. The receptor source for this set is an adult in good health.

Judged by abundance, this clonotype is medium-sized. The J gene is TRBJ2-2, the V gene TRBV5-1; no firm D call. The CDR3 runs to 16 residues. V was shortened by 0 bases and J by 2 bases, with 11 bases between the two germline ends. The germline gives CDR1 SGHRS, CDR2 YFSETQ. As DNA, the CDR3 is TGCGCCAGCAGCTTGGAAAGGCCCGGCAACACCGGGGAGCTGTTTTTT. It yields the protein CASSLERPGNTGELFF.

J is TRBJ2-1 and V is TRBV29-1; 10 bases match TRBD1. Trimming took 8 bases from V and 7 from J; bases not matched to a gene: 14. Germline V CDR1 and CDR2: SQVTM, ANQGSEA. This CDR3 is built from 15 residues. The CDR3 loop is CSSLRPGQGGNEQFF. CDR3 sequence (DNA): TGCAGCTCCCTAAGACCCGGACAGGGGGGTAATGAGCAGTTCTTC.

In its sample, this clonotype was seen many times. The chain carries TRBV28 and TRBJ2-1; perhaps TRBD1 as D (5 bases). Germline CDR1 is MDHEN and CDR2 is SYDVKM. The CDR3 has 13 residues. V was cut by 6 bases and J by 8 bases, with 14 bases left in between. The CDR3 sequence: CASSKEQGHEQFF. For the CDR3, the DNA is TGTGCCAGCAGCAAAGAGCAGGGCCATGAGCAGTTCTTC.

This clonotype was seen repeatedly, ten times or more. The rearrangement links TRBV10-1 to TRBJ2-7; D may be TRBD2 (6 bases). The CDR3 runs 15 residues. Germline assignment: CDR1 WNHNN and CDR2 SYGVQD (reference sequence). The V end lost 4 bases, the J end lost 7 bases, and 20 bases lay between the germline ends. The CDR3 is CASSASGTSRGEQYF. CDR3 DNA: TGCGCCAGCAGTGCCTCCGGTACTAGCCGAGGAGAGCAGTACTTC.

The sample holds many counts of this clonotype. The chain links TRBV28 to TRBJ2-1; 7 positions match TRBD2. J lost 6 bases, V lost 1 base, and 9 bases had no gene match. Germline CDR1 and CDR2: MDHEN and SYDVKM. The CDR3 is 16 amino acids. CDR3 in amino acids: CASSLFLRGSGNEQFF. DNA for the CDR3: TGTGCCAGCAGTTTATTTCTGCGGGGGTCGGGCAATGAGCAGTTCTTC.